Given below is one T cell receptor (beta chain) in context. Methods used by the authors: The authors estimated nucleated cell counts from reference gene primer amplification. The method was immunoSEQ multiplex PCR; TCRdb's version includes in-frame clones alone and lacks a portion of them. V and J calls and clone size follow that table, whereas D and trimming were derived from the DNA. Seen here are approximately 160,000 clones, roughly four fifths observed once, and the top ten hold approximately 13%. This record belongs to a study of blood T cell repertoires in COVID-19. For the study at large: In each case, the material was cDNA or gDNA derived from T cells, B-cell-depleted T cells, or PBMCs.

Germline CDR1 is SGDLS and CDR2 is YYNGEE. Trimming removed 2 bases from V and 3 bases from J, with 14 bases in between. This CDR3 has 16 residues. This sequence originates from a man aged 70-80 years who had recovered from COVID-19. Specimen: peripheral blood. The V call is TRBV9, the J call TRBJ2-2, with a possible D match to TRBD2 (7 bases). CDR3 in DNA: TGTGCCAGCAGCGTGGGAGGGGGGATATACACCGGGGAGCTGTTTTTT. It is translated as CASSVGGGIYTGELFF.